What follows are 22 T cell receptor beta chains derived from one specimen sequenced in a study of cytomegalovirus exposure and HLA in healthy donors. The PCR made use of 60 Vbeta and 13 Jbeta primers. Data came from immunoSEQ multiplex PCR; TCRdb stores just in-frame clones and leaves some out. This table holds around 100,000 clones, 70% found once. Specimen: PBMCs. The receptors originated from a man in his thirties or forties in good health and CMV-seropositive.

The chain is built from TRBV18 and TRBJ1-3, with 7 bases matching TRBD1. The germline CDR1 and CDR2 sequences are KGHSH and LQKENI. The V and J ends lost 1 base and 2 bases, in that order; junction bases with no gene match: 5. The length of the CDR3 is 16 residues. CDR3 residues: CASSPRQGSAGNTIYF. The CDR3 coding sequence is TGTGCCAGCTCACCACGACAGGGTTCTGCTGGAAACACCATATATTTT.

The sample holds a few counts of this clone. This chain joins TRBV19 and TRBJ1-1; possible D gene TRBD1, 5 bases. V was pared by 7 bases and J by 5 bases, with 14 bases between. The CDR3 covers 13 residues. Looked up from germline, CDR1 is LNHDA and CDR2 is SQIVND (reference sequence). The CDR3 sequence is CASKSGARTEAFF. The DNA for the CDR3 is TGTGCCAGTAAGAGCGGGGCGCGAACTGAAGCTTTCTTT.

This clone has just one count. The chain couples TRBV7-9 to TRBJ1-2; D uncertain. Trimming removed 1 base from V and 2 bases from J, with 11 bases in between. The CDR3 consists of 15 residues. Germline V gene lookup returns CDR1 SEHNR and CDR2 FQNEAQ (reference sequence). CDR3 nucleotides: TGTGCCAGCAGCTTAGGGAGTCAAGGAAACTATGGCTACACCTTC. Encoded protein: CASSLGSQGNYGYTF. The full variable domain, completed using reference TRBV7-9 and TRBJ1-2, is DTGVSQNPRHKITKRGQNVTFRCDPISEHNRLYWYRQTLGQGPEFLTYFQNEAQLEKSRLLSDRFSAERPKGSFSTLEIQRTEQGDSAMYLCASSLGSQGNYGYTFGSGTRLTVV.

The V gene is TRBV2, the J gene TRBJ2-2; TRBD1 aligns across 8 bases. Per the germline V gene, CDR1 is SNHLY and CDR2 is FYNNEI. There are 14 residues in the CDR3. The trim removed 6 bases at V and 6 bases at J, leaving 6 bases unmatched. Here the CDR3 DNA reads TGTGCCAGCAGGAAAGCAGGGGGCGCCGGGGAGCTGTTTTTT. Protein sequence: CASRKAGGAGELFF.

The gene calls are TRBV6-1 and TRBJ1-2, with D possibly being TRBD1 (6 bases). Deletions cut 2 bases from V and 6 bases from J, with 16 bases between. CDR1 and CDR2 from the germline V gene are MNHNS and SASEGT. This CDR3 has 15 amino acids. CDR3 nucleotides: TGTGCCAGCAGTGAATGGGGACACTTGGGGCATGGCTACACCTTC. Translation gives CASSEWGHLGHGYTF.

The chain joins TRBV27 to TRBJ1-5; a weak D match, TRBD1 (5 bases). This CDR3 region has 18 residues. The germline V gene has CDR1 MNHEY and CDR2 SMNVEV (reference sequence). Trimming took 4 bases from V and 2 from J, leaving 21 bases between them. CDR3 sequence reads: CASSWGGYRGRGNQPQHF. For the CDR3, the DNA is TGTGCCAGCAGTTGGGGGGGTTATCGGGGGAGGGGCAATCAGCCCCAGCATTTT.

The chain is built from TRBV5-4 and TRBJ1-1; 11 nucleotides align to TRBD1. V trimming: 3 bases; J trimming: 8 bases; junction bases outside the gene matches: 12. The CDR3 length is 16 residues. The V gene's germline CDR1 is SGHNT and CDR2 YYREEE (reference sequence). CDR3: CASSSDRGPRLREAFF. The CDR3 nucleotides read TGTGCCAGCAGCTCGGACAGGGGGCCTCGTCTCCGCGAAGCTTTCTTT.

J is TRBJ1-6 and V is TRBV5-8, with TRBD1 matching 10 bases. Unmatched junction bases numbered 8, after V lost 4 bases and J lost 10 bases. CDR3 size: 15 residues. The germline V gene has CDR1 SGHTS and CDR2 YDEGEE. In nucleotides, the CDR3 is TGTGCCAGCAGCCCGCGACAGGGGGCCAGGTCACCCCTCCACTTT. It specifies CASSPRQGARSPLHF.

The chain uses TRBV6-5 and TRBJ1-1; 10 bases map to TRBD1. Germline assignment: CDR1 MNHEY and CDR2 SVGAGI. The CDR3 sequence is 15 residues long. V dropped 4 bases and J dropped 5; count of bases not matched to a gene: 7. The CDR3 region is CASSLTTGGRTEAFF. The CDR3 coding sequence is TGTGCCAGCAGTTTGACGACAGGGGGCCGAACTGAAGCTTTCTTT.

The rearrangement links TRBV7-9 to TRBJ2-1; 8 nucleotides line up with TRBD2. The V gene end was trimmed by 11 bases and the J gene end by 8 bases; junction bases not matched to a gene: 14. This CDR3 has 14 residues. Germline V lookup: CDR1 SEHNR, CDR2 FQNEAQ (reference sequence). The CDR3, as DNA: TGTGCCGTACTCACCGGGACTAGGAGGTATGAGCAGTTCTTC. The encoded protein is CAVLTGTRRYEQFF.

CDR3 bases: TGTGCCAGCAGTTTCTCCGACAGGGTGAACACTGAAGCTTTCTTT. As protein: CASSFSDRVNTEAFF. The chain has TRBV6-5 and TRBJ1-1; TRBD1 matches 7 bases. This CDR3 has 15 amino acids. Trimming took 4 bases from V and 0 from J; bases not matched to a gene: 5. Per the germline V gene, CDR1 is MNHEY and CDR2 is SVGAGI.

The chain links TRBV5-6 to TRBJ2-3, with TRBD2 as a possible D gene (7 bases). Trimming took off 4 bases at V and 8 bases at J, with 23 bases between the two ends. Germline-derived CDR1 and CDR2 are SGHDT and YYEEEE. The length of the CDR3 is 16 residues. The CDR3 region is CASSLRGGAAQGTQYF. CDR3 nucleotides: TGTGCCAGCAGCCTCCGGGGAGGGGCGGCACAGGGTACGCAGTATTTT. Full variable domain (rest looked up from reference TRBV5-6 and TRBJ2-3): DAGVTQSPTHLIKTRGQQVTLRCSPKSGHDTVSWYQQALGQGPQFIFQYYEEEERQRGNFPDRFSGHQFPNYSSELNVNALLLGDSALYLCASSLRGGAAQGTQYFGPGTRLTVL.

This rearrangement joins TRBV19 to TRBJ2-1; 10 bases are shared with TRBD1. The CDR3 has 16 amino acids. Germline assignment: CDR1 LNHDA and CDR2 SQIVND (reference sequence). The ends lost 5 bases at V and 7 bases at J; junction bases unmatched: 11. The CDR3 nucleotides are TGTGCCAGTAGTCAAGGGGACAGGGGTTTTGGGAATGAGCAGTTCTTC. Protein: CASSQGDRGFGNEQFF.

The chain combines TRBV19 with TRBJ2-1; 10 positions agree with TRBD2. After removal of 7 bases from V and 1 base from J, the junction contained 4 bases not matched to a gene. CDR1 is LNHDA, CDR2 SQIVND, per germline (reference sequence). The CDR3 covers 15 residues. The CDR3 sequence is CASMPSGRSYNEQFF. As DNA, the CDR3 is TGTGCCAGTATGCCTAGCGGGAGATCCTACAATGAGCAGTTCTTC.

This clone was detected once. The junction does not match germline at one end; this may be a read error. The chain uses TRBV7-9 and TRBJ2-1; D may be TRBD2 (6 bases). The CDR3 sequence is 17 residues long. CDR1 is SEHNR, CDR2 FQNEAQ, per germline (reference sequence). CDR3 coding DNA: TGTTCCAGCAAGCTGGGGTATAAAGGGGACTCGTACAATGAGCAGTTCTTC. Translating it yields CSSKLGYKGDSYNEQFF.

The rearrangement links TRBV19 to TRBJ1-2, with TRBD1 as a possible D gene (6 bases). This CDR3 contains 16 residues. Trimming removed 1 base at V and 0 bases at J, with 12 bases between. The germline V gene encodes CDR1 LNHDA and CDR2 SQIVND (reference sequence). CDR3 bases: TGTGCCAGTAGTATAGGGACTCGGACAGCTAACTATGGCTACACCTTC. Protein: CASSIGTRTANYGYTF.

About this clone itself: The junction departs from the called germline gene at one end, perhaps through a read error. The chain is built from TRBV30 and TRBJ1-5; 12 bases map to TRBD1. Germline V gives CDR1 GTSNPN, CDR2 SVGIG (reference sequence). The CDR3 length is 13 residues. The CDR3 bases are TGTGCTTGGAGGGACAGGGGGCAAGAGCCCCAGCATTTT. Its protein product is CAWRDRGQEPQHF. Filled out from reference TRBV30 and TRBJ1-5, the complete variable domain reads SQTIHQWPATLVQPVGSPLSLECTVEGTSNPNLYWYRQAAGRGLQLLFYSVGIGQISSEVPQNLSASRPQDRQFILSSKKLLLSDSGFYLCAWRDRGQEPQHFGDGTRLSIL.

This clone was found a few times. The chain recombines TRBV19 with TRBJ2-5, with 11 bases identical to TRBD2. CDR3 length equals 16 residues. Looked up from germline, CDR1 is LNHDA and CDR2 is SQIVND (reference sequence). Unmatched junction bases numbered 7, after V lost 2 bases and J lost 5 bases. As DNA, the CDR3 is TGTGCCAGTAGTATAACTAGCGGGAGTAGGGGGGAGACCCAGTACTTC. Translated: CASSITSGSRGETQYF.

The rearrangement uses TRBV29-1 and TRBJ2-1; 14 positions agree with TRBD2. Trimming at V came to 6 bases and at J to 6 bases, leaving 10 bases not matched to a gene. The CDR3 has 16 amino acids. Germline loops: CDR1 SQVTM, CDR2 ANQGSEA. For the CDR3, the DNA is TGCAGCGTCCCCCGACTAGCGGGAGGGCCGGGCAATGAGCAGTTCTTC. Amino acid sequence: CSVPRLAGGPGNEQFF.

This sequence joins TRBV29-1 and TRBJ1-2; unclear D gene. CDR1 and CDR2 (germline): SQVTM, ANQGSEA. This CDR3 spans 12 amino acids. V was clipped by 4 bases and J by 2 bases, with 8 bases between them. The CDR3 DNA follows: TGCAGCGTTGCGGGAGGGAACTATGGCTACACCTTC. Its translation: CSVAGGNYGYTF.

The sample holds a few counts of this clone. DNA of the CDR3: TGTGCCAGCAGCATAGGGGGACTGCAAACCGGGGAGCTGTTTTTT. It encodes CASSIGGLQTGELFF. The chain joins TRBV9 to TRBJ2-2, with D perhaps assigned TRBD1 or TRBD2 (6 bases each). This CDR3 spans 15 amino acids. The germline V and J ends were trimmed by 4 bases and 5 bases, with 15 bases remaining between them. The germline V gene encodes CDR1 SGDLS and CDR2 YYNGEE.

V is TRBV4-3 and J is TRBJ2-5, with TRBD2 matching over 7 bases. Unmatched junction bases numbered 15, after V lost 4 bases and J lost 4 bases. Germline CDR1 and CDR2: LGHNA and YSLEER. This CDR3 region has 17 residues. The CDR3 here is CASSPSSGMVRGETQYF. The CDR3, as DNA: TGCGCCAGCAGCCCCTCAAGCGGGATGGTCCGGGGAGAGACCCAGTACTTC.